This T cell receptor (beta chain) came from a study of response to subunit inactivated influenza vaccine. Findings of the study overall: Authors suggested few new T cells are recruited by each seasonal influenza vaccination.

The CDR3 runs 16 residues. Per the germline V gene, CDR1 is SGDLS and CDR2 is YYNGEE. V lost 4 bases and J lost 2, with 15 bases in between. This clonotype was observed a handful of times. Its antigen is unknown. A single record per CDR3 protein comes from TCRdb applying MiXCR to the RT-PCR reads. The table has 500,000 to 600,000 distinct CDR3 sequences, approximately 11% seen once; the top ten hold approximately 10%. These records were also assigned to another study, of T cells expressing NK-cell markers. That work states: Template switching by 5'RACE with UMIs generated the TCR beta cDNA. Seven HCMV-seropositive donors and one seronegative donor made up the eight sequenced donors. These clonotypes additionally ranked first within the CD3+CD56-NKG2C+ fraction of a handful of donors.

The gene calls are TRBV9 and TRBJ2-2; D might be TRBD1 (6 bases). The specimen comprised PBMCs from blood, sampled on the day of vaccination. This clonotype was obtained from a man aged 45 to 65 who received an inactivated influenza vaccine. The CDR3 spells CASSPRGGFNTGELFF. The CDR3 nucleotides are TGTGCCAGCAGCCCCAGGGGTGGGTTTAACACCGGGGAGCTGTTTTTT.